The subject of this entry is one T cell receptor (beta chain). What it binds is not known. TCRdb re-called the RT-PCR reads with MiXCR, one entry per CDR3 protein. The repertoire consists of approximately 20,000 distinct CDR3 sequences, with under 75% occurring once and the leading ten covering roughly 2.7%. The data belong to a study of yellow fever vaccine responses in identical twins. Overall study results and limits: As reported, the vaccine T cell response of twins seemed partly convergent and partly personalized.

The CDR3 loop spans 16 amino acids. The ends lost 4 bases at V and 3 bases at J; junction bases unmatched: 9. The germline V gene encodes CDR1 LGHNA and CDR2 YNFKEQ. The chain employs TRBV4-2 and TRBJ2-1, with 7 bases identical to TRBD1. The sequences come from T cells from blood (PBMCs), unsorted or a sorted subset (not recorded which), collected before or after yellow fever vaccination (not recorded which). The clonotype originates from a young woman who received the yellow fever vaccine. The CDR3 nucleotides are TGTGCCAGCAGCCGATCGGGACAGCCCGACTACAATGAGCAGTTCTTC. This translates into CASSRSGQPDYNEQFF.